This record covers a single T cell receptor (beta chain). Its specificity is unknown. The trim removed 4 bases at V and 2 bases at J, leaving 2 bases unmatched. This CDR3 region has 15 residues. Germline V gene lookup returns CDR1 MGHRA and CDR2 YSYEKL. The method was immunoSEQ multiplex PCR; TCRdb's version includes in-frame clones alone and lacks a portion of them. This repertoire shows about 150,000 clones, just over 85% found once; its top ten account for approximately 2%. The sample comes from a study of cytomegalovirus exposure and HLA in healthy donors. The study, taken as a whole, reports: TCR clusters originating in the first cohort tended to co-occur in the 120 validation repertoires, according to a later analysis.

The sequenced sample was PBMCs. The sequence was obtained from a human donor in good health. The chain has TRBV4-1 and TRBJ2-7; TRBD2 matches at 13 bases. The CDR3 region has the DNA TGCGCCAGCAGCCTAACTAGCGGGAGGGCCTACGAGCAGTACTTC. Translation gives CASSLTSGRAYEQYF.